The 26 T cell receptor beta chains in this list originate from one sample, sequenced in a study of yellow fever vaccine responses in identical twins. TCRdb used MiXCR to reprocess the RT-PCR reads, holding one entry per CDR3 protein. The sample has about 3,400 distinct CDR3 sequences, around 83% seen once; the top ten hold around 6.5%. The specimen comprised T cells from blood (PBMCs), unsorted or a sorted subset (not recorded which), sampled before or after yellow fever vaccination (not recorded which). The receptors shown here come from a woman between 18 and 29 years old who received the yellow fever vaccine.

This chain connects TRBV18 to TRBJ2-1; the match to TRBD2 covers 7 bases. CDR3 length: 19 amino acids. CDR1 is KGHSH and CDR2 is LQKENI in the germline V gene. V gave up 4 bases and J gave up 7 bases; unmatched junction bases: 22. The CDR3 spells CASSRFHTSETYLGNEQFF. The CDR3 nucleotides read TGTGCCAGCTCACGTTTCCATACTAGCGAAACTTACCTAGGGAATGAGCAGTTCTTC.

The chain carries TRBV13 and TRBJ2-7, with D unresolved. V shed 10 bases and J shed 3 bases, with 25 bases lying between them. The CDR3 spans 16 residues. Germline V gene lookup returns CDR1 PRHDT and CDR2 FYEKMQ (reference sequence). The CDR3: CATRPSWAGPGYEQYF. CDR3 DNA sequence: TGTGCCACCAGGCCCTCGTGGGCAGGACCGGGCTACGAGCAGTACTTC.

The rearrangement joins TRBV4-2 to TRBJ1-6, with 7 bases fitting TRBD1. The CDR3 is made up of 16 amino acids. The J segment lost 10 bases and the V segment lost 0 bases, leaving 9 bases of the junction unmatched. Germline V gives CDR1 LGHNA, CDR2 YNFKEQ. The CDR3 region has the DNA TGTGCCAGCAGCCAAGATCAGGGGGAGGGTAGCTCACCCCTCCACTTT. Translation gives CASSQDQGEGSSPLHF.

The V gene is TRBV11-1, the J gene TRBJ2-1, with 8 bases fitting TRBD1. The CDR3 is made up of 14 amino acids. The V gene end was trimmed by 0 bases and the J gene end by 7 bases; junction bases not matched to a gene: 2. Germline values: CDR1 SGHAT, CDR2 FQDESV (reference sequence). The CDR3 nucleotides are TGTGCCAGCAGCTTAGCGCGGACAGGGAATGAGCAGTTCTTC. Amino acids: CASSLARTGNEQFF.

The V and J genes are TRBV2 and TRBJ2-1, with 7 bases that match TRBD2. CDR1 and CDR2 (germline): SNHLY, FYNNEI. The CDR3 runs 13 residues. The V and J ends lost 9 bases and 8 bases, in that order; junction bases with no gene match: 10. CDR3 region: CARGRESDYEQFF. CDR3 sequence (DNA): TGTGCCAGAGGGCGGGAGAGCGACTATGAGCAGTTCTTC.

This chain links TRBV11-1 with TRBJ2-7, with D perhaps TRBD1 (5 bases). This CDR3 comprises 17 residues. Between the trimmed V and J ends, which lost 5 bases and 0 bases, there was a span of 20 bases. CDR1 is SGHAT, CDR2 FQDESV, per germline (reference sequence). The CDR3 nucleotides read TGTGCCAGCAGCCCGCCCTCGACAGAACCCGGCTCCTACGAGCAGTACTTC. Translated, it gives CASSPPSTEPGSYEQYF.

The chain recombines TRBV9 with TRBJ2-2; possibly TRBD1 for D (6 bases). Germline V gives CDR1 SGDLS, CDR2 YYNGEE. CDR3 size: 17 residues. V dropped 4 bases and J dropped 1 base, with 17 bases sitting between them. The CDR3 DNA reads as TGTGCCAGCAGCTCTCTCAAGGGGGTTTTGAACACCGGGGAGCTGTTTTTT. It translates to CASSSLKGVLNTGELFF.

The CDR3 bases are TGTGCCAGCAGCTTAGATCTGGGGGCGGGTGCTTTCTTT. Translated, it gives CASSLDLGAGAFF. This rearrangement joins TRBV11-2 to TRBJ1-1; TRBD1 is a possible D gene (6 bases). Trimming removed 0 bases from V and 11 bases from J, with 13 bases in between. Germline V lookup: CDR1 SGHAT, CDR2 FQNNGV. The CDR3 loop spans 13 amino acids.

V and J are TRBV11-2 and TRBJ2-7; unclear D gene. The germline gives CDR1 SGHAT, CDR2 FQNNGV. This CDR3 is 11 amino acids long. Trimming cost V 5 bases and J 3 bases, with 5 bases left between them. The CDR3 DNA is TGTGCCAGCAGCCCGGACTACGAGCAGTACTTC. As protein: CASSPDYEQYF.

The J gene is TRBJ2-5, the V gene TRBV5-1; possibly TRBD2 for D (6 bases). This CDR3 region has 14 residues. Looked up from germline, CDR1 is SGHRS and CDR2 is YFSETQ. V lost 0 bases, J lost 5 bases, and 11 bases lay in between. This CDR3 is CASSLVASVETQYF. The CDR3 DNA is TGCGCCAGCAGCTTGGTGGCTAGCGTTGAGACCCAGTACTTC. Full variable domain (missing parts from reference TRBV5-1 and TRBJ2-5): KAGVTQTPRYLIKTRGQQVTLSCSPISGHRSVSWYQQTPGQGLQFLFEYFSETQRNKGNFPGRFSGRQFSNSRSEMNVSTLELGDSALYLCASSLVASVETQYFGPGTRLLVL.

This clonotype was counted once. The chain joins TRBV4-1 to TRBJ1-5; D is ambiguous. The CDR3 length is 15 residues. V was shortened by 1 base and J by 0 bases, with 7 bases between the two germline ends. From germline, CDR1 is MGHRA and CDR2 YSYEKL. This CDR3 reads CASSQVTSSNQPQHF. The CDR3 nucleotides are TGCGCCAGCAGCCAAGTAACATCTAGCAATCAGCCCCAGCATTTT.

In its sample, this clonotype is large. This sequence joins TRBV9 and TRBJ2-7, with TRBD1 identical over 7 bases. The junction had 10 bases not matched to a gene; V was cut back by 4 bases and J by 0 bases. The length of the CDR3 is 16 residues. The germline CDR1 and CDR2 sequences are SGDLS and YYNGEE. As DNA, the CDR3 is TGTGCCAGCAGCCTCAATCCGGACAGGTTCTCCTACGAGCAGTACTTC. This encodes CASSLNPDRFSYEQYF. The full variable domain, rest sourced from reference TRBV9 and TRBJ2-7, is DSGVTQTPKHLITATGQRVTLRCSPRSGDLSVYWYQQSLDQGLQFLIQYYNGEERAKGNILERFSAQQFPDLHSELNLSSLELGDSALYFCASSLNPDRFSYEQYFGPGTRLTVT.

The chain has TRBV29-1 and TRBJ2-5; D remains unclear. The V gene lost 5 bases and the J gene lost 9 bases, with 25 bases spanning the gap. The length of the CDR3 is 15 residues. In germline, CDR1 is SQVTM, CDR2 ANQGSEA. CDR3 coding DNA: TGCAGCGTTCCCCATTCCGGGTTAGGCGGTTGGGCCCAGTACTTC. Its protein product is CSVPHSGLGGWAQYF.

This chain connects TRBV2 to TRBJ2-1; 9 nucleotides align to TRBD2. Per germline, CDR1 SNHLY and CDR2 FYNNEI. The CDR3 has 13 amino acids. V lost 7 bases and J lost 8; bases outside the gene matches: 6. The CDR3 region is CASKALAGHEQFF. CDR3 coding DNA: TGTGCCAGCAAAGCACTAGCGGGTCATGAGCAGTTCTTC.

V is TRBV27 and J is TRBJ2-3, with D unclear. Germline V CDR1 and CDR2: MNHEY, SMNVEV (reference sequence). V lost 6 bases, J lost 6 bases, and 7 bases lay in between. The CDR3 totals 11 residues. As DNA, the CDR3 is TGTGCCAGCAGACTGAAGGATACGCAGTATTTT. Protein: CASRLKDTQYF.

The rearrangement uses TRBV29-1 and TRBJ1-2; a weak D match, TRBD1 (5 bases). CDR1 is SQVTM, CDR2 ANQGSEA, per germline. Trimming cost V 0 bases and J 8 bases, with 10 bases left between them. The CDR3 contains 12 residues. CDR3 nucleotides: TGCAGCGTTGAAGAAGGGGCGCGGGGCTACACCTTC. This codes for CSVEEGARGYTF.

This clonotype is a singleton in its sample. The V gene is TRBV4-3, the J gene TRBJ2-1, with D possibly TRBD1 on 5 matching bases. The germline V and J ends were trimmed by 0 bases and 11 bases, with 8 bases remaining between them. The germline V gene encodes CDR1 LGHNA and CDR2 YSLEER. The CDR3 totals 12 residues. The chain's CDR3 is CASSQDRGQQFF. In DNA, the CDR3 is TGCGCCAGCAGCCAAGATAGGGGTCAGCAGTTCTTC.

This chain uses TRBV19 with TRBJ2-7, with D possibly being TRBD1 or TRBD2 (5 bases each). Germline V gene data show CDR1 as LNHDA and CDR2 as SQIVND (reference sequence). Trimming pared 3 bases from V and 2 bases from J, leaving 8 bases between. This CDR3 has 13 amino acids. The CDR3 loop is CASSIQGAYEQYF. For the CDR3, the DNA is TGTGCCAGTAGTATTCAGGGAGCCTACGAGCAGTACTTC.

In its sample, this clonotype was seen once. This chain links TRBV6-1 with TRBJ2-1; D is perhaps TRBD1 (6 bases). This CDR3 has 15 amino acids. Germline V gene data show CDR1 as MNHNS and CDR2 as SASEGT. V lost 3 bases to trimming and J lost 3 bases, with 12 bases between them. The CDR3 protein is CASSERDRNYNEQFF. For the CDR3, the DNA is TGTGCCAGCAGTGAGCGAGACAGGAACTACAATGAGCAGTTCTTC.

The rearrangement links TRBV11-3 to TRBJ2-7; no firm D call. V was clipped by 3 bases and J by 4 bases, with 19 bases between them. Looked up from germline, CDR1 is SGHNT and CDR2 is YENEEA. The CDR3 extends over 16 amino acids. This CDR3 is CASSLFPGRVVYEQYF. As DNA, the CDR3 is TGTGCCAGCAGCTTGTTCCCAGGACGGGTCGTATACGAGCAGTACTTC. Using reference TRBV11-3 and TRBJ2-7 for the parts outside the CDR3, the full variable domain is EAGVVQSPRYKIIEKKQPVAFWCNPISGHNTLYWYLQNLGQGPELLIRYENEEAVDDSQLPKDRFSAERLKGVDSTLKIQPAELGDSAVYLCASSLFPGRVVYEQYFGPGTRLTVT.

The V call is TRBV11-2, the J call TRBJ2-7, with TRBD2 as a possible D gene (5 bases). The V gene's germline CDR1 is SGHAT and CDR2 FQNNGV. Trimming removed 4 bases from V and 5 bases from J, with 15 bases in between. The CDR3 is 14 residues long. The CDR3, as DNA: TGTGCCAGCAGCTCCTACACCGGGGTCCACGAGCAGTACTTC. This translates into CASSSYTGVHEQYF.

The chain links TRBV11-1 to TRBJ2-7, with TRBD1 matching 10 bases. Germline CDR1 is SGHAT and CDR2 is FQDESV (reference sequence). The CDR3 is 13 amino acids. V lost 5 bases, J lost 4 bases, and 2 bases stayed unmatched. The CDR3, as DNA: TGTGCCAGCAGCCCGGGACAGGGGTACGAGCAGTACTTC. Translating gives CASSPGQGYEQYF.

The chain combines TRBV7-9 with TRBJ2-1; D remains ambiguous. The CDR3 covers 13 residues. Trimming stripped 1 base from V and 9 bases from J, with 10 bases between. The germline CDR1 and CDR2 sequences are SEHNR and FQNEAQ (reference sequence). The CDR3 sequence: CASSLVDGAEQFF. For the CDR3, the DNA is TGTGCCAGCAGCTTAGTTGACGGAGCTGAGCAGTTCTTC.

The gene calls are TRBV20-1 and TRBJ2-7; D gene uncertain. The V gene's germline CDR1 is DFQATT and CDR2 SNEGSKA (reference sequence). CDR3 length: 11 amino acids. V was cut by 4 bases and J by 2 bases, with 6 bases left in between. CDR3 sequence: CSAKGPYEQYF. The CDR3 DNA reads TGCAGTGCTAAAGGACCCTACGAGCAGTACTTC.

This chain joins TRBV7-1 and TRBJ2-1, with 10 bases matching TRBD2. TRBV7-1 is treated as an ORF (open reading frame) with a function not yet certain. V shed 6 bases, J shed 8 bases, and the junction held 10 bases outside the gene matches. The CDR3 runs 15 residues. In nucleotides, the CDR3 is TGTGCCAGCAGATCTCTCCTAGCGGGAGACCATGAGCAGTTCTTC. This codes for CASRSLLAGDHEQFF.

The rearrangement links TRBV23-1 to TRBJ2-7; D unclear. Being an ORF, TRBV23-1 has a function that is uncertain. Deletions cut 0 bases from V and 0 bases from J, with 6 bases between. The CDR3 runs 14 residues. CDR3 sequence (DNA): TGCGCCAGCAGTCAATCGTATAGCTCCTACGAGCAGTACTTC. Protein sequence: CASSQSYSSYEQYF.